This entry concerns a single T cell receptor (beta chain). No antigen is known for it. This sample is drawn from a study of PD-1 blockade in classical Hodgkin lymphoma. Relapse after autologous stem cell transplantation occurred in every patient, and brentuximab vedotin exposure varied. Produced via immunoSEQ multiplex PCR; TCRdb's table is partial and in-frame only. Among about 40,000 clones, approximately 70% were seen once, and the ten largest hold less than 4%. The study's findings and limits: Individuals initiating nivolumab under 1 year after ASCT were excluded. The diversity seen at baseline in complete responders resembled that of newly diagnosed patients. Why repertoires differed is undefined; disease activity or prior therapy possibly contributed. When set against healthy donors, newly diagnosed patients were reported to show lower baseline TCR diversity.

The specimen was peripheral blood mononuclear cells (PBMCs), collected at baseline. The sequence was obtained from a human donor with classical Hodgkin lymphoma.

DNA of the CDR3: TGTGCCACCAGCGGGGGGTACACCGGGGAGCTGTTTTTT. It yields the protein CATSGGYTGELFF. V and J are TRBV15 and TRBJ2-2; a weak D match, TRBD2 (6 bases). V shed 5 bases and J shed 3 bases, with 7 bases lying between them. CDR1 is LNHNV and CDR2 is YYDKDF in the germline V gene (reference sequence). The CDR3 consists of 13 residues.